This T cell receptor (beta chain) was sequenced during a study of shared clonotypes between healthy human individuals. Each subset's genomic DNA was shared equally among a number of immunoSEQ plates. Produced via immunoSEQ multiplex PCR; TCRdb's table is partial and in-frame only. This table has 2 million to 2.5 million clones, 95% appearing once. CDR3 length: 13 residues. Germline assignment: CDR1 SEHNR and CDR2 FQNEAQ (reference sequence). The germline V and J ends were trimmed by 0 bases and 4 bases, with 7 bases remaining between them. Naive CD45RA+ and memory CD45RA-negative subsets were split from CD4+ cells.

The TCR comes from a man between 18 and 29 years old in good health. The sequenced sample consisted of naive CD4+ T cells sorted from blood. Specified subset: CD45RA+ positively selected. This chain connects TRBV7-9 to TRBJ2-7; the D is unclear. Here the CDR3 reads CASSLAAAYEQYF. In DNA form, the CDR3 reads TGTGCCAGCAGCTTAGCGGCAGCTTACGAGCAGTACTTC.